This TCR beta chain was profiled in a study of blood T cell repertoires in COVID-19. Overall study context: Samples representing acute and convalescent COVID-19 were sourced from the United States, Italy and Spain. PBMCs, B-cell-depleted T cells, or T cells were the source of the cDNA or gDNA that made up the material.

The CDR3 is 16 amino acids. J lost 5 bases, V lost 9 bases, and 9 bases had no gene match. Germline V gene data show CDR1 as KGHDR and CDR2 as SFDVKD. How the authors handled the data: Researchers report that nucleated cell counts were estimated from reference gene primer amplification. Assay: immunoSEQ multiplex PCR; the TCRdb copy retains only in-frame clones and omits some. V, J and clone size derive from that table, while D and trimming were established from the DNA sequence. The profile covers about 140,000 clones, with about nine tenths appearing a single time and about 2.5% taken by the ten largest. Enrolled during active infection, Seattle patients were then followed longitudinally. In its sample, this clone was seen a few times.

Sequencing was done on a sample of peripheral blood. The chain carries TRBV24-1 and TRBJ2-3, with 14 bases that match TRBD2. The sequence came from a human donor with COVID-19, enrolled during active disease. The donor label of this sample is uncertain. The DNA of the CDR3 is TGTGCCACCCAGGGACTAGCGGGAGCCGACCAAGATACGCAGTATTTT. Residues: CATQGLAGADQDTQYF.